This entry lists 21 T cell receptor beta chains sequenced from one sample in a study of cytomegalovirus exposure and HLA in healthy donors. Researchers ran the PCR with 60 Vbeta and 13 Jbeta primers. Data came from immunoSEQ multiplex PCR; TCRdb stores just in-frame clones and leaves some out. The table records 30,000 to 40,000 clones, 85% to 95% of them present only once. Sequencing input: PBMCs. The receptors stem from a woman under 30 in good health and CMV-seronegative.

J is TRBJ2-3 and V is TRBV6-1, with D perhaps matching TRBD1 (5 bases). CDR3 length: 14 amino acids. The germline V and J ends were trimmed by 7 bases and 0 bases, with 11 bases remaining between them. Looked up from germline, CDR1 is MNHNS and CDR2 is SASEGT. The CDR3 spells CASKGVLSTDTQYF. CDR3 DNA sequence: TGTGCCAGCAAAGGGGTGTTAAGCACAGATACGCAGTATTTT.

Notes on this clone: Other DNA sequences in the sample encode the same CDR3. J is TRBJ2-2 and V is TRBV18, with 7 bases matching TRBD1. Germline V gene sequence: CDR1 KGHSH, CDR2 LQKENI. The J segment lost 5 bases and the V segment lost 4 bases, leaving 4 bases of the junction unmatched. This CDR3 has 14 amino acids. For the CDR3, the DNA is TGTGCCAGCTCACAGACAGGGATTACCGGGGAGCTGTTTTTT. Residues: CASSQTGITGELFF.

The chain is built from TRBV30 and TRBJ1-5; no clear D gene. CDR1 GTSNPN and CDR2 SVGIG come from the germline V gene (reference sequence). This CDR3 contains 14 residues. V was trimmed by 0 bases and J by 7 bases, leaving 13 bases between them. CDR3 DNA: TGTGCCTGGAGTGTCGGAGGGCAGCGGCAGCCCCAGCATTTT. As protein: CAWSVGGQRQPQHF.

This clone was counted once. The chain combines TRBV19 with TRBJ2-7; 7 bases are a match to TRBD1. The CDR3 extends over 13 amino acids. The V gene's germline CDR1 is LNHDA and CDR2 SQIVND (reference sequence). The V segment lost 2 bases and the J segment 6 bases; nucleotides outside the gene matches: 4. The CDR3 is CASSIRGQGEQYF. CDR3 DNA: TGTGCCAGTAGTATAAGGGGGCAAGGCGAGCAGTACTTC.

V and J are TRBV5-4 and TRBJ1-1, with 10 bases matching TRBD1. This CDR3 contains 15 residues. The V gene's germline CDR1 is SGHNT and CDR2 YYREEE (reference sequence). V lost 4 bases to trimming and J lost 1 base; unmatched junction nucleotides: 4. DNA for the CDR3: TGTGCCAGCAGCGGGAGGGACAGGGGGAACACTGAAGCTTTCTTT. As protein: CASSGRDRGNTEAFF.

J is TRBJ2-7 and V is TRBV4-1, with D possibly being TRBD2 (5 bases). The CDR3 is 14 residues long. V lost 5 bases and J 7 bases, leaving 18 bases between the germline ends. The germline CDR1 and CDR2 sequences are MGHRA and YSYEKL. The chain's CDR3 is CASSEPRSTGEQYF. CDR3 DNA sequence: TGCGCCAGCAGCGAACCCAGGTCTACGGGAGAGCAGTACTTC.

The chain employs TRBV13 and TRBJ2-1; 7 bases are a match to TRBD1. V lost 3 bases to trimming and J lost 8 bases; unmatched junction nucleotides: 10. The germline V gene encodes CDR1 PRHDT and CDR2 FYEKMQ (reference sequence). CDR3 size: 15 residues. The chain's CDR3 is CASSLTGSKTHEQFF. The CDR3 DNA is TGTGCCAGCAGCTTGACAGGGTCGAAGACACATGAGCAGTTCTTC.

The chain couples TRBV10-1 to TRBJ2-7; 12 nucleotides agree with TRBD1. The CDR3 spans 17 residues. Trimming took 2 bases from V and 7 from J; bases not matched to a gene: 12. Germline V CDR1 and CDR2: WNHNN, SYGVQD (reference sequence). CDR3 sequence: CASSETIPGQGAGEQYF. The CDR3 DNA reads TGCGCCAGCAGTGAGACGATACCGGGACAGGGGGCTGGAGAGCAGTACTTC.

The CDR3 loop is CACEDTNFFYEQYF. CDR3 DNA sequence: TGTGCCTGCGAGGACACCAACTTTTTCTACGAGCAGTACTTC. The rearrangement joins TRBV6-1 to TRBJ2-7; TRBD1 is a possible D gene (5 bases). V lost 11 bases and J 3 bases, leaving 20 bases between the germline ends. This CDR3 comprises 14 residues. In germline, CDR1 is MNHNS, CDR2 SASEGT.

This chain joins TRBV27 and TRBJ2-1; TRBD2 aligns across 8 bases. The CDR3 runs to 15 residues. Germline V CDR1 and CDR2: MNHEY, SMNVEV (reference sequence). The junction had 4 bases not matched to a gene; V was cut back by 3 bases and J by 3 bases. CDR3 sequence (DNA): TGTGCCAGCAGTTTCAGGACTAGCTTCTACAATGAGCAGTTCTTC. This translates into CASSFRTSFYNEQFF.

In the case of this clone: One end of the junction is discordant with germline, which a read error may explain. The chain combines TRBV7-9 with TRBJ2-5; TRBD2 matches 13 bases. The CDR3 runs 17 residues. In germline, CDR1 is SEHNR, CDR2 FQNEAQ (reference sequence). In DNA, the CDR3 is TGTTCCAGCAGCTTGTATGGGACTAGCGGGAAGGGGGAGACCCAGTACTTC. It codes for CSSSLYGTSGKGETQYF.

V is TRBV19 and J is TRBJ1-1; D is perhaps TRBD1 (6 bases). This CDR3 has 16 amino acids. Germline CDR1 LNHDA, CDR2 SQIVND (reference sequence). The germline V and J ends were trimmed by 7 bases and 1 base, with 19 bases remaining between them. The chain's CDR3 is CASNWRGGNPNTEAFF. For the CDR3, the DNA is TGTGCCAGTAACTGGCGGGGGGGCAACCCGAACACTGAAGCTTTCTTT.

V is TRBV7-2 and J is TRBJ2-1; the match to TRBD2 covers 14 bases. The ends lost 1 base at V and 7 bases at J; junction bases unmatched: 3. The CDR3 covers 16 residues. The germline CDR1 and CDR2 sequences are SGHTA and FQGNSA. Here the CDR3 DNA reads TGTGCCAGCAGCTTAGGACTAGCGGGAGGGGGGAATGAGCAGTTCTTC. Translation: CASSLGLAGGGNEQFF.

The V gene is TRBV6-6, the J gene TRBJ2-5; a possible D gene is TRBD2 (6 bases). The J call may not be correct, given that the DNA end is closer to TRBJ2-7. This CDR3 region has 15 residues. CDR1 and CDR2 from the germline V gene are MNHNY and SVGAGI (reference sequence). CDR3 DNA: TGTGCCAGCAGCCGCCGGGACTCTGCCTCCTACGAGCAGTACTTC. Amino acids: CASSRRDSASYEQYF.

The chain combines TRBV2 with TRBJ2-7; 11 bases match TRBD2. This CDR3 has 14 amino acids. J was trimmed by 4 bases and V by 4 bases; bases with no gene match: 3. Germline CDR1 and CDR2: SNHLY and FYNNEI. Written as DNA, the CDR3 is TGTGCCAGCAGTGGACTAGCGGGATTTTACGAGCAGTACTTC. It encodes CASSGLAGFYEQYF. Variable domain in full (rest from reference TRBV2 and TRBJ2-7): EPEVTQTPSHQVTQMGQEVILRCVPISNHLYFYWYRQILGQKVEFLVSFYNNEISEKSEIFDDQFSVERPDGSNFTLKIRSTKLEDSAMYFCASSGLAGFYEQYFGPGTRLTVT.

Concerning this clone: One end of the junction does not line up with germline, which may come from a read error. The genes are TRBV7-9 and TRBJ2-5; a possible D gene is TRBD1 (6 bases). The DNA end is a closer match to TRBJ2-7, so the J assignment may be wrong. CDR1 is SEHNR, CDR2 FQNEAQ, per germline (reference sequence). The CDR3 consists of 15 residues. The CDR3 sequence: CSSSLATGNFDEQYF. The CDR3 nucleotides are TGTTCCAGCAGCTTAGCTACAGGGAACTTCGACGAGCAGTACTTC.

The genes are TRBV6-5 and TRBJ1-2, with D tentatively TRBD1 (6 bases). Germline CDR1 and CDR2: MNHEY and SVGAGI. Trimming took 6 bases from V and 4 from J, leaving 12 bases between them. The CDR3 runs 13 residues. This chain's CDR3 is CASSRGQSYGYTF. CDR3 in DNA: TGTGCCAGCAGCCGGGGACAAAGCTATGGCTACACCTTC.

The V and J genes are TRBV6-1 and TRBJ1-1, with a weak D call TRBD1 (5 bases). CDR1 is MNHNS, CDR2 SASEGT, per germline. With 3 bases removed from V and 1 base from J, the gap between germline ends came to 12 bases. The CDR3 extends over 15 amino acids. CDR3 protein: CASSDSDRTNTEAFF. The CDR3 DNA sequence: TGTGCCAGCAGTGATTCTGACAGAACGAACACTGAAGCTTTCTTT.

This sequence joins TRBV6-4 and TRBJ1-2; D is undetermined. Per the germline V gene, CDR1 is MRHNA and CDR2 is SNTAGT. Trimming shortened V by 2 bases and J by 1 base, and 5 bases separated the two germline ends. This CDR3 comprises 13 residues. CDR3 DNA: TGTGCCAGCAGTGACGGAGATAACTATGGCTACACCTTC. This gives the protein CASSDGDNYGYTF.

J is TRBJ2-7 and V is TRBV14; 10 positions agree with TRBD1. J gave up 5 bases and V 4 bases, and 8 bases lay outside the gene matches. This CDR3 has 15 amino acids. In germline, CDR1 is SGHDN, CDR2 FVKESK. CDR3 residues: CASSLRRTGGDEQYF. The CDR3 DNA reads TGTGCCAGCAGCCTACGACGGACAGGGGGTGACGAGCAGTACTTC.

V gene TRBV29-1 combines with J gene TRBJ1-3; perhaps TRBD1 as D (5 bases). This CDR3 region has 13 residues. The ends were cut back, 4 bases at V and 0 bases at J, with 7 bases in the middle. CDR1 is SQVTM, CDR2 ANQGSEA, per germline. The CDR3 is CSVGQSSGNTIYF. The CDR3 DNA reads as TGCAGCGTTGGACAGTCCTCTGGAAACACCATATATTTT. The whole variable domain, filled in from reference TRBV29-1 and TRBJ1-3, reads SAVISQKPSRDICQRGTSLTIQCQVDSQVTMMFWYRQQPGQSLTLIATANQGSEATYESGFVIDKFPISRPNLTFSTLTVSNMSPEDSSIYLCSVGQSSGNTIYFGEGSWLTVV.